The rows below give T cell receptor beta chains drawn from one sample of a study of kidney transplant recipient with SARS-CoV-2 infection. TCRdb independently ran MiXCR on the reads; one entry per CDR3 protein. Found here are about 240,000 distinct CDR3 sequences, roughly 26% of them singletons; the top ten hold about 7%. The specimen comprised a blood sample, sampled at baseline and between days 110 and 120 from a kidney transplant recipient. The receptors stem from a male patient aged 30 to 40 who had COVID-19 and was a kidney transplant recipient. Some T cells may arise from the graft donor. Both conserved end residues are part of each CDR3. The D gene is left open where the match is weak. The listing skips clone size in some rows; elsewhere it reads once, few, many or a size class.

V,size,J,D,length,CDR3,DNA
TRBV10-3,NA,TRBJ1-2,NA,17,CAISCEGCRRKTYGYTF,TGTGCCATCAGTTGTGAAGGCTGTAGACGAAAGACCTATGGCTACACCTTC
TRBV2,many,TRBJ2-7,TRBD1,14,CASSRDRGRGEQYF,TGTGCCAGCAGTCGGGACAGGGGGCGAGGCGAGCAGTACTTC
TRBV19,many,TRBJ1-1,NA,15,CASSIPQRRGTEAFF,TGTGCCAGTAGTATCCCCCAGAGAAGGGGCACTGAAGCTTTCTTT
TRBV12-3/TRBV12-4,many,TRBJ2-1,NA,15,CASPSCLSSYNEQFF,TGTGCCTCCCCTTCGTGCTTGAGCTCCTACAATGAGCAGTTCTTC
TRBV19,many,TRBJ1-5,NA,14,CASSTRFSNQPQHF,TGTGCCAGTAGTACACGGTTTAGCAATCAGCCCCAGCATTTT
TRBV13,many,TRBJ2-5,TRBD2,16,CASSPRVAGAGETQYF,TGTGCCAGCAGCCCTCGGGTAGCGGGAGCTGGGGAGACCCAGTACTTC
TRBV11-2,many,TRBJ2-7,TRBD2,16,CASSPSLLAAAYEQYF,TGTGCCAGCAGCCCTTCTCTCCTAGCGGCCGCCTACGAGCAGTACTTC
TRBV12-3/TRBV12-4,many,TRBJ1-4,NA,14,CASSLGARGEKLFF,TGTGCCAGCAGCTTGGGGGCTAGGGGTGAAAAACTGTTTTTT
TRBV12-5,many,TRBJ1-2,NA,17,CASGPGHLQGKTYGYTF,TGTGCTAGTGGTCCGGGACATTTGCAGGGAAAGACCTATGGCTACACCTTC
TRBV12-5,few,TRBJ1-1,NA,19,CASGLRLWAHPNGGTEAFF,TGTGCTAGTGGTTTAAGGCTCTGGGCTCATCCTAACGGGGGCACTGAAGCTTTCTTT
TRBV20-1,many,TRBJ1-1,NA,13,CSARAGGGTEAFF,TGCAGTGCCCGGGCAGGTGGGGGAACTGAAGCTTTCTTT
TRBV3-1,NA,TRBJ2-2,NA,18,CASSIPLPISGLTGELFF,TGTGCCAGCAGCATTCCGCTTCCCATTTCAGGCTTGACCGGGGAGCTGTTTTTT
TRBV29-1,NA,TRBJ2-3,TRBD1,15,CSARWGAGGTDTRYF,TGCAGCGCCCGATGGGGCGCAGGGGGCACAGATACGCGGTATTTT
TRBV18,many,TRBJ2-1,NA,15,CASSPVIVRYNEQFF,TGTGCCAGCTCACCAGTTATAGTAAGGTACAATGAGCAGTTCTTC
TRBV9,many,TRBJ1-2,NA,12,CASSVSSYGYTF,TGTGCCAGCAGCGTCAGTTCCTATGGCTACACCTTC
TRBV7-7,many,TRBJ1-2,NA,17,CASSRCIKCRKTYGYTF,TGTGCCAGCAGCAGATGCATTAAGTGCCGAAAGACCTATGGCTACACCTTC
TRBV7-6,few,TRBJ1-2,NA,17,CASSTPRESRKTYGYTF,TGTGCCAGCAGCACGCCCCGTGAATCTCGAAAGACCTATGGCTACACCTTC
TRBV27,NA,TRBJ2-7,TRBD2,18,CASNLSGPLAGYVYEQYF,TGTGCCAGCAATTTATCAGGCCCGCTAGCGGGTTATGTCTACGAGCAGTACTTC
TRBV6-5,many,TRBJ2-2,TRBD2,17,CASTGFLGRASTGELFF,TGTGCCAGCACGGGGTTTCTAGGGAGGGCCAGCACCGGGGAGCTGTTTTTT
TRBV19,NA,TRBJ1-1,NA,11,CASNGITEAFF,TGTGCCAGTAACGGAATCACTGAAGCTTTCTTT
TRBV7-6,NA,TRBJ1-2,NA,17,CASSGENESRKTYGYTF,TGTGCCAGCAGCGGCGAAAATGAATCTCGAAAGACCTATGGCTACACCTTC
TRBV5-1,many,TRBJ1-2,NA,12,CASSLDIYGYTF,TGCGCCAGCAGCCTAGACATCTATGGCTACACCTTC
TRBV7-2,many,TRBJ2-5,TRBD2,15,CASSLALAGDGTQYF,TGTGCCAGCAGCTTAGCCCTAGCGGGAGATGGGACCCAGTACTTC
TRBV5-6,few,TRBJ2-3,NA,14,CASSSDFYTDTQYF,TGTGCCAGCAGCTCGGACTTCTACACAGATACGCAGTATTTT
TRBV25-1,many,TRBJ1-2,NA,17,CASSGDIELGKTYGYTF,TGTGCCAGCAGTGGTGACATAGAACTGGGAAAGACCTATGGCTACACCTTC
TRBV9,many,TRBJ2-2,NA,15,CASGGRTANTGELFF,TGTGCCAGCGGGGGGCGAACTGCGAACACCGGGGAGCTGTTTTTT
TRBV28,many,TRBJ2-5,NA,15,CASSSGSPSGETQYF,TGTGCCAGCAGTTCCGGGTCCCCCTCCGGGGAGACCCAGTACTTC
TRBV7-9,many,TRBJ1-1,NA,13,CASSLESRAEAFF,TGTGCCAGCAGCTTAGAATCGAGAGCTGAAGCTTTCTTT
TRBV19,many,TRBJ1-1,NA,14,CASALQGGGTEAFF,TGTGCCAGCGCCTTACAGGGTGGTGGGACTGAAGCTTTCTTT
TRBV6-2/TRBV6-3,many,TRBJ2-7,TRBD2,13,CASRTSGGYEQYF,TGTGCCAGCAGAACCAGCGGGGGCTACGAGCAGTACTTC
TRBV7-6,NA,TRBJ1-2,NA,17,CASSVRPESRKTYGYTF,TGTGCCAGCAGCGTACGGCCTGAATCTCGAAAGACCTATGGCTACACCTTC
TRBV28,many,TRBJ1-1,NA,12,CASRKFPVEAFF,TGTGCCAGCAGGAAATTCCCTGTAGAAGCTTTCTTT
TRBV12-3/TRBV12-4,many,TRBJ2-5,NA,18,CASSLKVTGAVPQETQYF,TGTGCCAGCAGTTTAAAAGTCACGGGAGCAGTACCCCAAGAGACCCAGTACTTC
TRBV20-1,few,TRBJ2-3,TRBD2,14,CSAGERESTDTQYF,TGCAGTGCTGGAGAGCGGGAGAGCACAGATACGCAGTATTTT
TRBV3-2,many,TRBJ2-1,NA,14,CASSQSSGSTEQFF,TGTGCCAGCAGCCAAAGCAGCGGGAGCACTGAGCAGTTCTTC
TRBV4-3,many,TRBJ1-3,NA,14,CASSQADSGNTIYF,TGCGCCAGCAGCCAAGCTGATTCTGGAAACACCATATATTTT
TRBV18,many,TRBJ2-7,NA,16,CASSPPNSGVSYEQYF,TGTGCCAGCTCACCACCTAATAGCGGAGTCTCCTACGAGCAGTACTTC
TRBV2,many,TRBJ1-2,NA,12,CASSETGLAGTF,TGTGCCAGCAGTGAAACGGGTTTGGCCGGCACCTTC
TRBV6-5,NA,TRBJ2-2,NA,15,CASSVGGTNTGELFF,TGTGCCAGCAGTGTGGGGGGAACGAACACCGGGGAGCTGTTTTTT
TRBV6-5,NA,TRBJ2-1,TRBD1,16,CASSFYRDRANNEQFF,TGTGCCAGCAGTTTTTACCGGGACAGGGCGAACAATGAGCAGTTCTTC
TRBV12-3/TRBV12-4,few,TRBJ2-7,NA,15,CASSYTGQGGMEQYF,TGTGCCAGCAGCTACACAGGACAAGGTGGTATGGAGCAGTACTTC
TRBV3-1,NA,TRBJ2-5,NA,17,CASSIVPPISFSETQYF,TGTGCCAGCAGCATCGTTCCTCCCATTTCTTTCTCTGAGACCCAGTACTTC
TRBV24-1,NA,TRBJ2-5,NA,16,CATSDPGTGYQETQYF,TGTGCCACCAGTGACCCCGGGACTGGGTACCAAGAGACCCAGTACTTC
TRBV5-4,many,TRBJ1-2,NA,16,CASQGCVPGKTYGYTF,TGTGCCAGCCAAGGCTGCGTACCAGGAAAGACCTATGGCTACACCTTC
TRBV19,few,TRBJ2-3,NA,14,CASSMGGVTDTQYF,TGTGCCAGTAGTATGGGTGGAGTCACAGATACGCAGTATTTT
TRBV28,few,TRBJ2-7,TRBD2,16,CASSQEPSGSKYEQYF,TGTGCCAGCAGCCAAGAACCTAGCGGGAGTAAGTACGAGCAGTACTTC
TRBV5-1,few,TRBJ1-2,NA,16,CASGTISVRKTYGYTF,TGCGCCAGCGGCACGATATCGGTTCGAAAGACCTATGGCTACACCTTC
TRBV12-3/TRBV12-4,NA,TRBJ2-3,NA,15,CASSLVIVSTDTQYF,TGTGCCAGCAGTTTAGTTATCGTGAGCACAGATACGCAGTATTTT
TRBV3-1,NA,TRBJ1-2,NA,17,CASSHGGTLRKTYGYTF,TGTGCCAGCAGCCACGGAGGCACCCTTCGAAAGACCTATGGCTACACCTTC
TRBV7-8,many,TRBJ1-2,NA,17,CASSVTEFTRKTYGYTF,TGTGCCAGCAGCGTAACGGAGTTTACCCGAAAGACCTATGGCTACACCTTC
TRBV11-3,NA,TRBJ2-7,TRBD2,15,CASTTRTSGGYEQHF,TGTGCCAGCACTACTCGGACTAGTGGGGGTTACGAGCAGCACTTC
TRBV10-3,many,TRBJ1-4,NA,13,CAVGRVGDEKLFF,TGTGCCGTGGGGCGTGTGGGAGATGAAAAACTGTTTTTT
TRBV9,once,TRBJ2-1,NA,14,CASIVDLALDEQFF,TGTGCCAGCATCGTAGATCTAGCCCTAGATGAGCAGTTCTTC
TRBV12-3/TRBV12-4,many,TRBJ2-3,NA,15,CASERAQGPTDTQYF,TGTGCCAGCGAAAGGGCCCAGGGGCCCACAGATACGCAGTATTTT
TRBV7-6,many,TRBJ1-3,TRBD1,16,CASSSGQGVTGNTIYF,TGTGCCAGCAGCTCGGGACAGGGGGTAACGGGAAACACCATATATTTT
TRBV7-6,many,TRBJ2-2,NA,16,CASSPRTPPSTGELFF,TGTGCCAGCAGCCCCCGGACGCCCCCTAGCACCGGGGAGCTGTTTTTT
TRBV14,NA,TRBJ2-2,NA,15,CASSQDETPGGELFF,TGTGCCAGCAGCCAAGATGAGACCCCGGGCGGGGAGCTGTTTTTT
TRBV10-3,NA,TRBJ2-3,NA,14,CAISEGPGASSPYF,TGTGCCATCAGTGAGGGTCCCGGGGCCAGCTCCCCGTACTTC
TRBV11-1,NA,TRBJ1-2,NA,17,CASSEVCKAGKTYDYTF,TGTGCCAGCAGCGAAGTATGTAAGGCTGGAAAGACCTATGACTACACCTTC